The entry that follows covers one TCR beta chain sequence. This receptor's antigen is unknown. None of the participants had acute infectious disease, and every participant was in good physical condition. Neurodegeneration in patients was confirmed using biomarkers including neurofilament, amyloid-beta and tau. A live/dead marker was used to sort live CSF cells for droplet-based sequencing. CSF was obtained by lumbar puncture, and immune cells were pelleted by centrifugation at 300g. Each CSF sample was checked for red blood cells, and any sample showing blood contamination was excluded. CSF cells were cryopreserved in freezing medium, frozen overnight at -80 °C, and then stored in liquid nitrogen. Before analysis, CSF samples had been stored for less than seven months. Preparation of the library involved 10x single-cell sequencing. Profiling of CSF cells was done with 10X Genomics single-cell V(D)J and 5' gene-expression libraries. An Illumina NextSeq550 was used to sequence CSF single-cell TCR libraries. The paper's processing steps were these. V(D)J reads were aligned to the vdj-GRCh38 alts ensemble 2.0.0 reference and processed with the Cell Ranger vdj pipeline. Clonotypes were defined as cell barcodes sharing the same set of productive CDR3 nucleotide sequences. To link clonality with transcriptional profiles, clonotype information was added to the Seurat v3.0 gene-expression metadata. Any CSF cell with more than 1,800 genes, more than 7,500 UMIs or more than 10% mitochondrial reads was removed. CDR3-beta sequences were compared against VDJdb to identify TCRs with known antigen specificity. Only TCRs with complete alpha and beta chains were included in the network analysis of clone sharing, which used the R package qgraph. Each entry corresponds to one CDR3 protein sequence from reads that TCRdb reprocessed, and DNA is not given. The V and J calls here are based on TCRdb, not the publication. This sample's listing comprises several hundred distinct CDR3 sequences. The top ten clonotypes cover just under 30% of the sample.

The sample comes from a study of CD8 T cells in cerebrospinal fluid in Alzheimer's disease (dated by TCRdb to 2019 to 2021). Study-wide context: The study assessed CSF T cell clonal expansion with two single-cell approaches: plate-based nested PCR sequencing and droplet-based sequencing. In the droplet-based CSF analysis comparing patients with controls, 9 healthy controls (approximately 11,000 cells) and 9 patients with MCI or Alzheimer's disease (around 9,700 cells) were included. This study tested whether clonally expanded T cells could be found in cerebrospinal fluid from healthy elderly individuals and from patients with neurodegenerative disease. A total of about 25 samples were covered by the CSF gene-expression analysis, which included Parkinson's disease patients. The investigation overall reported the following: Compared with controls, patients with MCI or Alzheimer's disease had a higher percentage of their CSF TCRs made up by the single largest clone. The EBV-specific clones were neither the most highly expanded clones nor enriched among patients. The authors cautioned that detecting EBV-specific TCRs in CSF does not establish a causal link between EBV and Alzheimer's disease. Only samples with detectable clones (11 healthy, 5 MCI, 5 AD, 6 PD) were included in the overall clonality comparison. When the data were pooled, 4 of 6 Alzheimer's patients but only 1 of 10 healthy subjects had a highly expanded clone, defined as one making up at least 3% of TCRs.

The germline V gene encodes CDR1 SGHRS and CDR2 YFSETQ. Counted from cysteine to phenylalanine, this CDR3 has 16 amino acids. This entry has no DNA. This TCR came from a human donor with Alzheimer's disease. The chain is encoded by TRBV5-1 joined to TRBJ2-5; checking the TCRdb D call of TRBD1 is not possible without DNA. The sample was cerebrospinal fluid. The CDR3 is CASSLEAGVVGETQYF.